These T cell receptor beta chains were read from a single sample in a study of shared clonotypes between healthy human individuals. TCRdb keeps only in-frame clones here, not all; method: immunoSEQ multiplex PCR. The sample carries 450,000 to 600,000 clones, 79% recorded once. Source material: PBMCs. These TCRs come from a woman in her thirties or forties in good health. Some clones in this sample may be carry-over from other donors' samples. The CDR3 runs from the conserved cysteine through the conserved F or W. A D gene is named only where the DNA matches it firmly. Some rows mark clone size as missing; the rest say once, few, many or name a class of expanded clone.

V	J	size	D	DNA	CDR3
TRBV28	TRBJ2-1	-	TRBD1	TGTGCCAGCAGCTCCAGACAGGGGGCATGGTACAATGAGCAGTTCTTC	CASSSRQGAWYNEQFF
TRBV27	TRBJ1-1	once	TRBD1	TGTGCCAGCAGTTTAAACGGACGAGGGGGCAGAGCTTTCTTT	CASSLNGRGGRAFF
TRBV4-1	TRBJ2-1	-	TRBD2	TGCGCCAGCGCGCCCAGCCCGGGACTAGAGGGGAATGAGCAGTTCTTC	CASAPSPGLEGNEQFF
TRBV7-9	TRBJ2-6	-	TRBD1	TGTGCCATCGACAGGGGCCTCGCCGGGGCCAACGTCCTGACTTTC	CAIDRGLAGANVLTF
TRBV2	TRBJ2-2	once	TRBD1	TGTGCCAGCAGTGATGGTCCCGGGACAGGGAACACCGGGGAGCTGTTTTTT	CASSDGPGTGNTGELFF
TRBV7-2	TRBJ1-1	many	-	TGTGCCAGCATATGGACAGCGAACACTGAAGCTTTCTTT	CASIWTANTEAFF
TRBV7-3	TRBJ2-1	many	-	TGTGCCAGCAGCTGGAAGGGTGGCGGTAATGAGCAGTTCTTC	CASSWKGGGNEQFF
TRBV6-1	TRBJ1-4	once	TRBD1	TGTGTCAGCAGGCAAACAGGGGAGGCGAATGAAAAACTGTTTTTT	CVSRQTGEANEKLFF
TRBV19	TRBJ2-7	-	-	TGTGCCAGTAAAGGATCGAACGGGGTGTACGAGCAGTACTTC	CASKGSNGVYEQYF
TRBV19	TRBJ1-5	-	-	TGTGCCAGTGTCTTCGGGGGTGGCAATCAGCCCCAGCATTTT	CASVFGGGNQPQHF
TRBV9	TRBJ1-1	-	-	TGTGCCAGCAGCCCCCGGGAGGTCCCGGTTTTATTCTTT	CASSPREVPVLFF